This T cell receptor (beta chain) emerged from a study of T cells after yellow fever vaccination. General study points: In FACS-sorted repertoires, abundant clonotypes from the bulk population could appear as contaminants.

Germline V gene sequence: CDR1 SEHNR, CDR2 FQNEAQ (reference sequence). Trimming at V came to 5 bases and at J to 3 bases, leaving 10 bases not matched to a gene. This CDR3 has 15 amino acids. Each CDR3 protein gets one entry after TCRdb re-called the 5' RACE reads with MiXCR. The repertoire holds more than 350,000 distinct CDR3 sequences, with about 9.9% as singletons. A few counts support this clonotype. Its antigen is not known. The clonotype comes from a young man who received the YFV17D yellow fever vaccine. The sample here was PBMCs, taken on the day of the first yellow fever vaccination. J is TRBJ2-7 and V is TRBV7-9, with 7 bases matching TRBD1. The CDR3 sequence is CASSDSTGRGYEQYF. CDR3 coding DNA: TGTGCCAGCAGCGACTCGACAGGGAGAGGCTACGAGCAGTACTTC.